What follows are 9 T cell receptor beta chains derived from one specimen sequenced in a study of OX40 agonist ivuxolimab in advanced cancers. Method: immunoSEQ multiplex PCR; TCRdb's copy keeps in-frame clones and lacks some. The data contain approximately 67,000 clones, approximately 81% of them singletons. The sequenced sample was CD4+ or CD8+ T cells sorted from blood, obtained in a trial of the OX40 agonist ivuxolimab. The receptors stem from an adult with an advanced solid tumor such as melanoma, head and neck, liver or kidney cancer.

The chain links TRBV4-1 to TRBJ1-5, with D possibly TRBD1 on 5 matching bases. Looked up from germline, CDR1 is MGHRA and CDR2 is YSYEKL. This CDR3 region has 15 residues. Trimming removed 4 bases from V and 0 bases from J, with 10 bases in between. CDR3 nucleotide sequence: TGCGCCAGCAGCCGCCAGGGTTATAGCAATCAGCCCCAGCATTTT. Protein: CASSRQGYSNQPQHF.

Here the CDR3 reads CASSFGGSEKLFF. CDR3 coding DNA: TGTGCCAGCAGCTTTGGTGGGAGTGAAAAACTGTTTTTT. The genes are TRBV7-9 and TRBJ1-4; D is unclear. In germline, CDR1 is SEHNR, CDR2 FQNEAQ (reference sequence). The CDR3 totals 13 residues. Trimming removed 3 bases at V and 7 bases at J, with 9 bases between.

The V and J genes are TRBV19 and TRBJ1-1, with D perhaps TRBD1 (5 bases). Germline V lookup: CDR1 LNHDA, CDR2 SQIVND (reference sequence). The CDR3 sequence is 14 residues long. V gave up 0 bases and J gave up 4 bases, with 9 bases separating them. CDR3 in DNA: TGTGCCAGTAGTATAGATCAGGGAAGCACTGAAGCTTTCTTT. Amino acid sequence: CASSIDQGSTEAFF.

DNA of the CDR3: TGTGCCAGCAGCCTCAACGTTCTGAGTGCAGATACGCAGTATTTT. Its protein is CASSLNVLSADTQYF. The chain recombines TRBV6-1 with TRBJ2-3; no reliable D call. Germline assignment: CDR1 MNHNS and CDR2 SASEGT. V lost 6 bases, J lost 4 bases, and 17 bases lay in between. The CDR3 is made up of 15 amino acids.

The chain employs TRBV2 and TRBJ1-2, with 9 bases aligning to TRBD1. V lost 5 bases to trimming and J lost 5 bases; unmatched junction nucleotides: 3. CDR3 length: 13 amino acids. Germline values: CDR1 SNHLY, CDR2 FYNNEI. The CDR3 spells CASSYDRGYGYTF. The CDR3 region has the DNA TGTGCCAGCAGTTACGACAGGGGGTATGGCTACACCTTC.

J is TRBJ2-3 and V is TRBV27; 7 nucleotides align to TRBD2. This CDR3 spans 13 amino acids. Germline V gives CDR1 MNHEY, CDR2 SMNVEV (reference sequence). Trimming took 7 bases from V and 4 from J; bases not matched to a gene: 5. Written as DNA, the CDR3 is TGTGCCAGCAAGGGACGGGGGGCAGATACGCAGTATTTT. Its protein product is CASKGRGADTQYF.

The chain has TRBV6-5 and TRBJ1-5; no reliable D call. The germline V gene has CDR1 MNHEY and CDR2 SVGAGI. The CDR3 is 13 residues long. Trimming left V 1 base short and J 3 bases short, with 4 bases between. The CDR3 region is CASSYLNNQPQHF. CDR3 DNA sequence: TGTGCCAGCAGTTACTTGAACAATCAGCCCCAGCATTTT.

CDR3 sequence reads: CSASGTDTQYF. Here the CDR3 DNA reads TGCAGTGCTAGCGGCACAGATACGCAGTATTTT. The chain recombines TRBV20-1 with TRBJ2-3, with D unclear. V was trimmed by 3 bases and J by 1 base, leaving 2 bases between them. This CDR3 spans 11 amino acids. Germline CDR1 and CDR2: DFQATT and SNEGSKA (reference sequence).

This clone came up once. Other DNA sequences from this sample encode an identical CDR3 as well. This chain connects TRBV28 to TRBJ1-2; D call uncertain. The germline CDR1 and CDR2 sequences are MDHEN and SYDVKM. The CDR3 consists of 13 residues. Trimming took off 5 bases at V and 5 bases at J, with 12 bases between the two ends. CDR3 loop: CASSPGLRYGYTF. DNA of the CDR3: TGTGCCAGCAGTCCAGGACTGAGGTATGGCTACACCTTC.